Presented here are 2 T cell receptor beta chains from one specimen sequenced in a study of control samples from healthy donors and cancer patients. The data were produced by immunoSEQ multiplex PCR, yet TCRdb's version contains in-frame clones alone and is incomplete. The data show around 150,000 clones, nearly 96% seen once. The specimen was blood. These receptors all come from a woman under 40 in good health.

This chain links TRBV4-1 with TRBJ2-7; D might be TRBD1 or TRBD2, each matching 7 bases. V lost 4 bases and J lost 5, with 15 bases in between. The CDR3 is made up of 14 amino acids. CDR1 and CDR2 from the germline V gene are MGHRA and YSYEKL. CDR3 sequence: CASSLRGGADEQYF. The CDR3 coding sequence is TGCGCCAGCAGCCTCAGGGGGGGCGCGGACGAGCAGTACTTC.

This clone was seen just once. This sequence joins TRBV12-3 or TRBV12-4 and TRBJ2-7; D unclear. There are 13 residues in the CDR3. Trimming stripped 6 bases from V and 0 bases from J, with 9 bases between. CDR3 amino acids: CASSPRDSYEQYF. CDR3 DNA sequence: TGTGCCAGCAGCCCTAGAGACTCCTACGAGCAGTACTTC.